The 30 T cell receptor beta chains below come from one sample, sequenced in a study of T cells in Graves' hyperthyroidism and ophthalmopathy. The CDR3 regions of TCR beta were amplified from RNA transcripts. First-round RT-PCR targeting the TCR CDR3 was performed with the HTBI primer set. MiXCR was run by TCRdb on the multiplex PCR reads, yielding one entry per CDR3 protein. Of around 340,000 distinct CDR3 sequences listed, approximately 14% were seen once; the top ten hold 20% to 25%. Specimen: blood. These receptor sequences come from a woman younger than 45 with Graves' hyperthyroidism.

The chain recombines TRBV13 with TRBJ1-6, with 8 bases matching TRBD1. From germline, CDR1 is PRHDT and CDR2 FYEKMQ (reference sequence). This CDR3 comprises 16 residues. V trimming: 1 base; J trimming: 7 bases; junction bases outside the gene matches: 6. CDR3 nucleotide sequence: TGTGCCAGCAGCTTAGAATTCGGGACAGGCAATTCACCCCTCCACTTT. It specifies CASSLEFGTGNSPLHF.

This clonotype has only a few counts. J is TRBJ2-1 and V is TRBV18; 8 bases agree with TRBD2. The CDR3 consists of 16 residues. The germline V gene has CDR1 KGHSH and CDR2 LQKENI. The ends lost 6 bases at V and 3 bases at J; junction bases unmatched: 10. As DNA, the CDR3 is TGTGCCAGCTCCGATACTAGCGGAGGCGTCTACAATGAGCAGTTCTTC. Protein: CASSDTSGGVYNEQFF.

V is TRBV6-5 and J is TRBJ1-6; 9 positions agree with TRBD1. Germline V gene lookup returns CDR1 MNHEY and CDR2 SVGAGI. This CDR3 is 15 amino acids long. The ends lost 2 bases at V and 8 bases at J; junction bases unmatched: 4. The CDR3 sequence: CASSYEQGAHSPLHF. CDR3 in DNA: TGTGCCAGCAGTTACGAACAGGGGGCTCATTCACCCCTCCACTTT.

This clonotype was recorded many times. CDR3 bases: TGTGCCAGCAGCCTTAACAGGGCGAGCCAAGAGACCCAGTACTTC. Translating it yields CASSLNRASQETQYF. This rearrangement joins TRBV11-2 to TRBJ2-5, with a weak D call TRBD1 (6 bases). The CDR3 is 15 amino acids. Trimming stripped 5 bases from V and 1 base from J, with 14 bases between. CDR1 SGHAT and CDR2 FQNNGV come from the germline V gene.

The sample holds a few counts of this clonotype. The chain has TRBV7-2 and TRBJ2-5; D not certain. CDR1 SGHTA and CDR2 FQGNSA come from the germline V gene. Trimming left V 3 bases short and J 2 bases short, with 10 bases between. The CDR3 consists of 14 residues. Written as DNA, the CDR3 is TGTGCCAGCAGCTTGGGTTGGGGACAAGAGACCCAGTACTTC. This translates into CASSLGWGQETQYF.

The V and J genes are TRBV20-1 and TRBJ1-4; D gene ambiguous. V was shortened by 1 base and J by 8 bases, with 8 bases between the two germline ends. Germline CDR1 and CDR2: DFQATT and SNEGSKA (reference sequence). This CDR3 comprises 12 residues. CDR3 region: CSARAGSEKLFF. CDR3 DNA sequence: TGCAGTGCTAGAGCTGGATCCGAAAAACTGTTTTTT.

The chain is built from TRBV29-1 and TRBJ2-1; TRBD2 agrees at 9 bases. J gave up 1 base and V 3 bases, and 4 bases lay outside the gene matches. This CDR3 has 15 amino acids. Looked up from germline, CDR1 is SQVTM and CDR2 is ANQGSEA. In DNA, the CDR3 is TGCAGCGTTGACATTCTAGCGGGGTCCTACAATGAGCAGTTCTTC. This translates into CSVDILAGSYNEQFF.

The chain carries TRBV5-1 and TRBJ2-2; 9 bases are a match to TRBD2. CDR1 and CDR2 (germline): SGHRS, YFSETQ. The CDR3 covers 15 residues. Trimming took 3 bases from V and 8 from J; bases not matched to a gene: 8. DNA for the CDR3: TGCGCCAGCAGCTGGCCCGGACTAGCGTCAGGGGAGCTGTTTTTT. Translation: CASSWPGLASGELFF.

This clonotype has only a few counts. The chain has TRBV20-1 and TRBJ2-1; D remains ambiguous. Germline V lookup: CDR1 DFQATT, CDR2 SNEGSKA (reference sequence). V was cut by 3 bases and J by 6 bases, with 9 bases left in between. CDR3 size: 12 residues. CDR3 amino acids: CSASRFGNEQFF. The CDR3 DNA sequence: TGCAGTGCTAGCCGCTTTGGCAATGAGCAGTTCTTC.

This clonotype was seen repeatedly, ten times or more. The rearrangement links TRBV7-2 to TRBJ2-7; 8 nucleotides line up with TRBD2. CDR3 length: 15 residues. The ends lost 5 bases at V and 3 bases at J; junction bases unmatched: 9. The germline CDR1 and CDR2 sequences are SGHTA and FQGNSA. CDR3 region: CASSRSRAGDYEQYF. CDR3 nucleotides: TGTGCCAGCAGCCGATCCCGAGCGGGAGACTACGAGCAGTACTTC.

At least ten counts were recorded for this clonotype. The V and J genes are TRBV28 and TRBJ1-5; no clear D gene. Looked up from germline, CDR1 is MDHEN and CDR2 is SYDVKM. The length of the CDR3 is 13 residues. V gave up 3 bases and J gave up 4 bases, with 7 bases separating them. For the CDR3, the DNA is TGTGCCAGCAGTTTGGAATATAATCAGCCCCAGCATTTT. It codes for CASSLEYNQPQHF.

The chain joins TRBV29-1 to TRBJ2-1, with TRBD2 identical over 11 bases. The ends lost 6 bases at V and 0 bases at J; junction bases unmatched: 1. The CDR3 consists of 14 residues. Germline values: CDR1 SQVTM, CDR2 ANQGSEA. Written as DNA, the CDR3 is TGCAGCGTGGGGACTAGCGGCTCCTACAATGAGCAGTTCTTC. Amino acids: CSVGTSGSYNEQFF.

The CDR3 sequence: CASSYTKGAGTSYEQYF. CDR3 bases: TGTGCCAGCAGTTACACCAAAGGCGCCGGGACTTCGTACGAGCAGTACTTC. This sequence joins TRBV6-9 and TRBJ2-7; perhaps TRBD2 as D (6 bases). Trimming cost V 3 bases and J 4 bases, with 22 bases left between them. The germline V gene has CDR1 MNHGY and CDR2 SVAAGI. The CDR3 has 17 residues.

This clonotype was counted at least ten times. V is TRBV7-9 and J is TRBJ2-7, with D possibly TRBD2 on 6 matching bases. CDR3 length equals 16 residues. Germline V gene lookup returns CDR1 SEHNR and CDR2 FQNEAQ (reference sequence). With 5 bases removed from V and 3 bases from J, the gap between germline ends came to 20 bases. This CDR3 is CASSPTHGDLYYEQYF. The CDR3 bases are TGTGCCAGCAGCCCGACCCACGGGGACTTATACTACGAGCAGTACTTC. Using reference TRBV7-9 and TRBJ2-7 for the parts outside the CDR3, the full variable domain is DTGVSQNPRHKITKRGQNVTFRCDPISEHNRLYWYRQTLGQGPEFLTYFQNEAQLEKSRLLSDRFSAERPKGSFSTLEIQRTEQGDSAMYLCASSPTHGDLYYEQYFGPGTRLTVT.

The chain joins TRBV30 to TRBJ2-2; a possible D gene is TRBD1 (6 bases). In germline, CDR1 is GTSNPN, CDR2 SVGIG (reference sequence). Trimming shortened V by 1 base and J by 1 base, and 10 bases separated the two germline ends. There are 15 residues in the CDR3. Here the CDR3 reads CAWSGLDRNTGELFF. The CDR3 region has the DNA TGTGCCTGGAGTGGCTTGGACAGGAACACCGGGGAGCTGTTTTTT.

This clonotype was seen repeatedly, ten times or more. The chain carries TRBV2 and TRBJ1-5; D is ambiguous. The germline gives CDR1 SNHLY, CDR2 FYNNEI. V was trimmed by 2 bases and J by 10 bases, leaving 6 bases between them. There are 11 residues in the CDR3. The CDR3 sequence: CASSERGPQHF. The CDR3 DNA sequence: TGTGCCAGCAGTGAACGGGGTCCCCAGCATTTT.

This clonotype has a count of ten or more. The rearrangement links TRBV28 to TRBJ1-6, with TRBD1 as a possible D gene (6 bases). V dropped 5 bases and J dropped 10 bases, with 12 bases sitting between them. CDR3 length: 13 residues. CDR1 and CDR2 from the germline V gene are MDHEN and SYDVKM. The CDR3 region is CASSRDNRSPLHF. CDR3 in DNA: TGTGCCAGCAGTCGGGACAATCGGTCACCCCTCCACTTT.

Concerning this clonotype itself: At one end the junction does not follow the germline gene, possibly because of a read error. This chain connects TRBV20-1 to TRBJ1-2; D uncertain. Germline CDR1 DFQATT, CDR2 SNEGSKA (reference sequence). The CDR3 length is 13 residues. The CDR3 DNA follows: TGCAGTGCTGGAGACACGCTGAACTATGGCTACACCTTC. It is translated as CSAGDTLNYGYTF.

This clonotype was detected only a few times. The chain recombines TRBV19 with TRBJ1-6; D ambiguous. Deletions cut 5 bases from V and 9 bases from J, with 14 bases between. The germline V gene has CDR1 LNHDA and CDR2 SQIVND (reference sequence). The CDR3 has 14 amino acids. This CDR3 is CASSVDRERSPLHF. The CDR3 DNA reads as TGTGCCAGTAGTGTCGACCGGGAGCGTTCACCCCTCCACTTT.

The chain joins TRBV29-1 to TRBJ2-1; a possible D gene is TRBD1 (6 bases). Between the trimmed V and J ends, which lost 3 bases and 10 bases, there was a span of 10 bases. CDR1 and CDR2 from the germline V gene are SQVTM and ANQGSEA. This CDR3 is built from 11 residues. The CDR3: CSVDVDREQFF. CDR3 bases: TGCAGCGTTGACGTGGACAGAGAGCAGTTCTTC.

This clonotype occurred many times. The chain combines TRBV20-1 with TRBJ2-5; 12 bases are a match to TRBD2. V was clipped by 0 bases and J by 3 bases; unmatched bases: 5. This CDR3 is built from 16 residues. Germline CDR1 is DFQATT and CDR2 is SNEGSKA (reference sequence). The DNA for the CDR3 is TGCAGTGCTAGAGATTTAGGACTAGCGGGAAAAGAGACCCAGTACTTC. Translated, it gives CSARDLGLAGKETQYF.

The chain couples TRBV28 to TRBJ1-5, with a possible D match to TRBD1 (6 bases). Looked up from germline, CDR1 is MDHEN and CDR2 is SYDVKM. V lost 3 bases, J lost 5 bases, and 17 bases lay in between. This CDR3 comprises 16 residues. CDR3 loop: CASSLVRTVEYQPQHF. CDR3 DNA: TGTGCCAGCAGTTTGGTACGGACAGTCGAGTATCAGCCCCAGCATTTT. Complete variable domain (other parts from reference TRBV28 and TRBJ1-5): DVKVTQSSRYLVKRTGEKVFLECVQDMDHENMFWYRQDPGLGLRLIYFSYDVKMKEKGDIPEGYSVSREKKERFSLILESASTNQTSMYLCASSLVRTVEYQPQHFGDGTRLSIL.

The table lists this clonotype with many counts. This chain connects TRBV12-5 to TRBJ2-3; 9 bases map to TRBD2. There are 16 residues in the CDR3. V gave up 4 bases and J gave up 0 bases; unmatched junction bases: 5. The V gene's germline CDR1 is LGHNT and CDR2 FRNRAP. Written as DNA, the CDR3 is TGTGCTAGTGGTTCGCCACTAGCGGGTAGCACAGATACGCAGTATTTT. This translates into CASGSPLAGSTDTQYF.

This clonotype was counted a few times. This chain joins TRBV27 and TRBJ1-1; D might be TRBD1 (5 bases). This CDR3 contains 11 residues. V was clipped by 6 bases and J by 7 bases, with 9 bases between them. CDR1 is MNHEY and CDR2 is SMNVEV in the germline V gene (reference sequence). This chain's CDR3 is CASSEGIEAFF. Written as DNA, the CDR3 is TGTGCCAGCAGCGAGGGGATTGAAGCTTTCTTT.

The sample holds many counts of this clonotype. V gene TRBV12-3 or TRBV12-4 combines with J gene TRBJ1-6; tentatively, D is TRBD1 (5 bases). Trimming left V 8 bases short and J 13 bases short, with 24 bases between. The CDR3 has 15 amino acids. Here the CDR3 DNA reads TGTGCCAGCGCTTCCTCGGCGACAGCCTCCATTCCCCTCCACTTT. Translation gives CASASSATASIPLHF.

The CDR3 sequence: CASMGAGNEQYF. In nucleotides, the CDR3 is TGTGCCTCTATGGGGGCCGGGAACGAGCAGTACTTC. The chain links TRBV30 to TRBJ2-7; TRBD1 might be the D (6 bases). The germline gives CDR1 GTSNPN, CDR2 SVGIG (reference sequence). The CDR3 runs to 12 residues. V was cut by 7 bases and J by 5 bases, with 15 bases left in between.

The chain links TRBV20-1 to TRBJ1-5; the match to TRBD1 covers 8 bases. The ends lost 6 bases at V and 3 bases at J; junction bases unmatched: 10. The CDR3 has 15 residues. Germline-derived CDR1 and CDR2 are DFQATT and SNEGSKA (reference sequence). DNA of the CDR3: TGCAGTGCCGTAGGGACAGGTCAAGTCAATCAGCCCCAGCATTTT. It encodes CSAVGTGQVNQPQHF.

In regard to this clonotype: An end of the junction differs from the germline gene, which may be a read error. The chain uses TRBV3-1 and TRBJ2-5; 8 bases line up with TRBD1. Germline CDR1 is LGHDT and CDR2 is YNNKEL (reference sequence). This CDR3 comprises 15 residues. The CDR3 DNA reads TGTGTCAGCAGCCAAGCCGCGACAGGGGAAGAGACCCAGTACTTC. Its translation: CVSSQAATGEETQYF.

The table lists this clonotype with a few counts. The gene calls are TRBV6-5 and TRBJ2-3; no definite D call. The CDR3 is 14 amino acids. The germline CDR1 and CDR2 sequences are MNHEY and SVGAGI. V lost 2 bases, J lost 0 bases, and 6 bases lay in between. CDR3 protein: CASSYRTSTDTQYF. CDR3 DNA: TGTGCCAGCAGTTACAGAACTAGCACAGATACGCAGTATTTT.

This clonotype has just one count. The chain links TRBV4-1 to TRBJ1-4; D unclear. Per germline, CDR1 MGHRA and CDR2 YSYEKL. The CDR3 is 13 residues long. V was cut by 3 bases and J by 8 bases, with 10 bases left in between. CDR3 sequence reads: CASSQLPGEKLFF. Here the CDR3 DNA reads TGCGCCAGCAGCCAGCTTCCGGGGGAAAAACTGTTTTTT.